This is a list of T cell receptor beta chains from one sample in a study of neoadjuvant nivolumab and ipilimumab in lung cancer. Sequenced by immunoSEQ multiplex PCR; TCRdb stores in-frame clones only, minus some. The repertoire holds some 10,000 clones, 60% to 80% seen once, with about 3.4% in the top ten. Sequenced here: tumor tissue, sampled after neoadjuvant nivolumab, alone or with ipilimumab, at or shortly before surgery. The source of these receptors is an adult with non-small cell lung cancer. CDR3s include the opening cysteine and the closing phenylalanine or tryptophan. The D gene is left open where the match is weak. For some rows the clone size is stated as once, few or many, or as a class when expanded; others skip it.

D	size	V	J	CDR3	DNA
NA	NA	TRBV11-2	TRBJ2-7	CASSLDLAGGQYF	TGTGCCAGCAGCTTAGATCTGGCCGGAGGGCAGTACTTC
TRBD1	NA	TRBV19	TRBJ2-2	CASSIGTGGTGELFF	TGTGCCAGTAGTATAGGTACAGGGGGGACCGGGGAGCTGTTTTTT
TRBD2	NA	TRBV14	TRBJ2-1	CASSLHGGDWSYNEQFF	TGTGCCAGCAGCCTACACGGGGGGGACTGGTCCTACAATGAGCAGTTCTTC
NA	NA	TRBV18	TRBJ2-7	CASSPATSYEQYF	TGTGCCAGCTCACCCGCCACGTCCTACGAGCAGTACTTC
TRBD2	NA	TRBV19	TRBJ2-3	CASSWTSGRADTQYF	TGTGCCAGTAGCTGGACTAGCGGGAGGGCAGATACGCAGTATTTT
NA	NA	TRBV5-1	TRBJ2-1	CASRPDSMTYNEQFF	TGCGCCAGCAGGCCGGACTCAATGACCTACAATGAGCAGTTCTTC
TRBD2	few	TRBV11-2	TRBJ2-1	CASSRLAGGYNEQFF	TGTGCCAGCAGCCGTCTAGCGGGGGGGTACAATGAGCAGTTCTTC
TRBD2	NA	TRBV5-1	TRBJ2-1	CASSREPSGRAHDEQFF	TGCGCCAGCAGCAGGGAGCCTAGCGGGAGGGCCCATGATGAGCAGTTCTTC
TRBD1	NA	TRBV28	TRBJ2-7	CASSPPGQGTYEQYF	TGTGCCAGCAGTCCCCCGGGACAGGGTACCTACGAGCAGTACTTC
TRBD2	few	TRBV4-2	TRBJ2-7	CASSPRAGEAYEQYF	TGTGCCAGCAGCCCTAGAGCGGGAGAGGCCTACGAGCAGTACTTC
TRBD1	NA	TRBV7-8	TRBJ1-1	CASIMDRANTEAFF	TGTGCCAGCATCATGGACAGGGCCAACACTGAAGCTTTCTTT
NA	few	TRBV28	TRBJ1-5	CASSLLWSRASNQPQHF	TGTGCCAGCAGCCTCTTGTGGTCCAGGGCCAGCAATCAGCCCCAGCATTTT